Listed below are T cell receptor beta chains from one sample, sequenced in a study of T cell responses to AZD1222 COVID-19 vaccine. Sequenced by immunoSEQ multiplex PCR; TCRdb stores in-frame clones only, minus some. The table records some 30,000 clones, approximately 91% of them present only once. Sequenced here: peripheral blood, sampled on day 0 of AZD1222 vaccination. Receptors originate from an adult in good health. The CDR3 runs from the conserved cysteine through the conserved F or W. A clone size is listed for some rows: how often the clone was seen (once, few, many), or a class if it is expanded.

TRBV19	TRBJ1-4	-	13	CASSRSQNEKLFF
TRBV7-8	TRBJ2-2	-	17	CASTRTNPGLNTGELFF
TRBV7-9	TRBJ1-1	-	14	CASSSGHLNTEAFF
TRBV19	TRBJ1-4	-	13	CASSRQLEEKLFF
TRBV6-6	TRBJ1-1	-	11	CASSYVTEAFF
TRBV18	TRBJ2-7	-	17	CASSLGTSGRYSYEQYF
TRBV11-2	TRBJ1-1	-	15	CASSLRSPGVTEAFF
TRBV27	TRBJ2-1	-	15	CASSPRQGFGNEQFF
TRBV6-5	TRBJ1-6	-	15	CASSYSRDSGLSLHF
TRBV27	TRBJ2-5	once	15	CASSPGTGVGETQYF
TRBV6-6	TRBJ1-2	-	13	CATLNDQFYGYTF
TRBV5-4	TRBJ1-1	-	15	CASSPTGGLDTEAFF
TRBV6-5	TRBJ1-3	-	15	CASSYSGDLGNTIYF
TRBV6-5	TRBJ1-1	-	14	CASSYSQGGTEAFF
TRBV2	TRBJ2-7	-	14	CASSDDGSLYEQYF
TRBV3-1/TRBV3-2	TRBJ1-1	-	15	CASSQEAALSTEAFF
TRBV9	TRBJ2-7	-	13	CASSLSATDEQYF
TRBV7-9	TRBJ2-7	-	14	CASTPQESRAEQYF
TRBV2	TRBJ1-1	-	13	CASSDLRDSEAFF
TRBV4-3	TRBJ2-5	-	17	CASSPRGRDSAEETQYF
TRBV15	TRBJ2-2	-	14	CATSTRQVFRELFF
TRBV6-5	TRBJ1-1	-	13	CASSSRMNTEAFF
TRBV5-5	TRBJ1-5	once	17	CASSLEGTQGWNQPQHF
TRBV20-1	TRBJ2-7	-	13	CSASSPGRGEQYF
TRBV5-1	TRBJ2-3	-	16	CASSAWTGSSTDTQYF
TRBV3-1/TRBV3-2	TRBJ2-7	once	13	CASSQAGNYEQYF
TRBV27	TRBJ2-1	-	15	CASSLRLAGNNEQFF
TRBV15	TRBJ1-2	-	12	CATQDNFGGYTF
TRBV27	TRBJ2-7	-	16	CASSLSRGGLVYEQYF
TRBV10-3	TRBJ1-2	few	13	CAISESEKGSGTF
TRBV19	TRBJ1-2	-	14	CASSPPLGNYGYTF
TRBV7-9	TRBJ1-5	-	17	CASSATDRGWSNQPQHF
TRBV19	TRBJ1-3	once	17	CASSSPPGQGRGNTIYF
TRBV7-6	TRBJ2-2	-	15	CASSRRGEWPGELFF
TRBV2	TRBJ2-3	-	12	CASSRISDTQYF
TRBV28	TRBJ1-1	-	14	CASREGQGATEAFF
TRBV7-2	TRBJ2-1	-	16	CASSLGGRDSDNEQFF
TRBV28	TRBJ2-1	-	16	CASTSPGRGLKDEQFF
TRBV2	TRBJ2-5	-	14	CASSERDRSQTQYF
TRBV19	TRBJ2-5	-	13	CASNRGRGETQYF
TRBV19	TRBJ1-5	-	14	CATSRGGGNQPQHF